These 27 T cell receptor beta chains originate from one sample sequenced in a study of neurological immune-mediated disorders (dated by TCRdb to between 2019 and 2020). The protocol used for the library was 5' RACE. Sequenced using an Illumina HiSeq 2500. Clones were called with MiXCR by TCRdb after fastp trimmed the public reads at Q25, and only in-frame beta chains were retained. Rows are combined by CDR3 protein, so each entry shows the most common genes and DNA. This sample lists tens of thousands of distinct CDR3 sequences; about 9.4% were detected once. Jointly, the top ten make up 1.5% to 2% of the sample. Source material: PBMCs. These receptors were obtained from a man aged 45-60 years in good health.

This clonotype showed up many times. V is TRBV6-5 and J is TRBJ1-5; maybe TRBD1 (5 bases). CDR1 and CDR2 (germline): MNHEY, SVGAGI. The CDR3 is 15 amino acids. V shed 5 bases and J shed 7 bases, with 18 bases lying between them. This CDR3 is CASSAGLGANQPQHF. CDR3 sequence (DNA): TGTGCCAGCAGTGCGGGATTAGGGGCTAACCAGCCCCAGCATTTT.

The table lists this clonotype with many counts. V is TRBV6-2 or TRBV6-3 and J is TRBJ2-1; 10 bases match TRBD1. The trim removed 5 bases at V and 4 bases at J, leaving 5 bases unmatched. The germline V gene encodes CDR1 MNHEY and CDR2 SVGEGT. The CDR3 has 15 amino acids. The CDR3 region has the DNA TGTGCCAGCAGTGCCGGGACAGGGGTTTACAATGAGCAGTTCTTC. Translation gives CASSAGTGVYNEQFF.

This clonotype was seen more than once but under ten times. The chain joins TRBV18 to TRBJ2-1; D not resolved. The CDR3 extends over 14 amino acids. The V gene lost 2 bases and the J gene lost 6 bases, with 11 bases spanning the gap. Looked up from germline, CDR1 is KGHSH and CDR2 is LQKENI. This chain's CDR3 is CASSPISALNEQFF. The CDR3 nucleotides read TGTGCCAGCTCACCAATAAGCGCCCTCAATGAGCAGTTCTTC. Using reference TRBV18 and TRBJ2-1 for the parts outside the CDR3, the full variable domain is NAGVMQNPRHLVRRRGQEARLRCSPMKGHSHVYWYRQLPEEGLKFMVYLQKENIIDESGMPKERFSAEFPKEGPSILRIQQVVRGDSAAYFCASSPISALNEQFFGPGTRLTVL.

Many counts were recorded for this clonotype. V is TRBV12-3 or TRBV12-4 and J is TRBJ2-7; possible D gene TRBD2, 5 bases. V lost 0 bases to trimming and J lost 5 bases, with 8 bases between them. There are 13 residues in the CDR3. The CDR3, as DNA: TGTGCCAGCAGTTTAGCAGGGAGCAACGAGCAGTACTTC. Translation gives CASSLAGSNEQYF.

This clonotype was seen repeatedly, ten times or more. The gene calls are TRBV7-9 and TRBJ2-7; 7 positions match TRBD1. The CDR3 runs to 16 residues. V shed 1 base, J shed 3 bases, and the junction held 9 bases outside the gene matches. CDR1 and CDR2 from the germline V gene are SEHNR and FQNEAQ (reference sequence). The DNA of the CDR3 is TGTGCCAGCAGCTTAGTATCGAGACAGGGCGACTACGAGCAGTACTTC. Protein sequence: CASSLVSRQGDYEQYF.

In its sample, this clonotype was seen many times. J is TRBJ1-1 and V is TRBV6-5; D is undetermined. The CDR3 is made up of 13 amino acids. V was shortened by 2 bases and J by 9 bases, with 13 bases between the two germline ends. Germline CDR1 and CDR2: MNHEY and SVGAGI. CDR3 sequence reads: CASSYDRETQAFF. The CDR3 DNA reads TGTGCCAGCAGTTACGATCGGGAGACCCAAGCTTTCTTT.

This clonotype was observed at least ten times. The gene calls are TRBV3-1 and TRBJ2-3; TRBD2 matches at 10 bases. The germline V gene encodes CDR1 LGHDT and CDR2 YNNKEL (reference sequence). The ends lost 4 bases at V and 0 bases at J; junction bases unmatched: 22. The CDR3 sequence is 22 residues long. The CDR3 region has the DNA TGTGCCAGCAGCCTCCGGGGTAGCGGGGGGCCAACTCGCAAGGGGAGCACAGATACGCAGTATTTT. Amino acids: CASSLRGSGGPTRKGSTDTQYF.

This clonotype was recorded at least ten times. This chain links TRBV5-1 with TRBJ2-3, with unresolved D. Germline V gene sequence: CDR1 SGHRS, CDR2 YFSETQ. The V end was cut by 1 base, the J end by 2 bases, with 8 bases between. The CDR3 spans 14 residues. CDR3: CASSLIPSTDTQYF. The CDR3 region has the DNA TGCGCCAGCAGCTTGATACCCTCCACAGATACGCAGTATTTT.

V is TRBV6-1 and J is TRBJ1-6; D is possibly TRBD1 (6 bases). The CDR3 has 15 amino acids. Trimming left V 1 base short and J 3 bases short, with 7 bases between. Germline assignment: CDR1 MNHNS and CDR2 SASEGT. The CDR3 DNA is TGTGCCAGCAGTGAAGAGGGGGACTATAATTCACCCCTCCACTTT. Translation: CASSEEGDYNSPLHF.

This clonotype has at least ten counts. J is TRBJ1-2 and V is TRBV14; 10 nucleotides agree with TRBD1. The CDR3 covers 16 residues. Per the germline V gene, CDR1 is SGHDN and CDR2 is FVKESK. The V and J ends lost 0 bases and 4 bases, in that order; junction bases with no gene match: 5. The CDR3: CASSQEMGQGIYGYTF. The CDR3 nucleotides read TGTGCCAGCAGCCAAGAGATGGGACAGGGGATCTATGGCTACACCTTC.

This clonotype was seen repeatedly, ten times or more. This chain uses TRBV7-8 with TRBJ2-3; perhaps TRBD1 as D (5 bases). CDR3 size: 14 residues. Germline CDR1 reads SGHVS; CDR2 reads FQNEAQ. V shed 4 bases and J shed 3 bases, with 11 bases lying between them. In DNA, the CDR3 is TGTGCCAGCAGCTCACCAGGGAAGACAGATACGCAGTATTTT. It specifies CASSSPGKTDTQYF.

This clonotype was found once. The chain uses TRBV19 and TRBJ2-3; no firm D call. CDR1 and CDR2 (germline): LNHDA, SQIVND (reference sequence). The ends were cut back, 5 bases at V and 4 bases at J, with 7 bases in the middle. The CDR3 contains 12 residues. This CDR3 reads CASSSLSDTQYF. The DNA for the CDR3 is TGTGCCAGTAGTTCCCTATCAGATACGCAGTATTTT.

This clonotype was seen ten or more times. The chain couples TRBV4-1 to TRBJ2-1, with TRBD1 identical over 12 bases. V was pared by 3 bases and J by 7 bases, with 4 bases of the junction left unmatched. Germline assignment: CDR1 MGHRA and CDR2 YSYEKL. This CDR3 contains 15 residues. The CDR3 region is CASSHGTGGVNEQFF. The CDR3 DNA reads as TGCGCCAGCAGCCACGGGACAGGGGGCGTGAATGAGCAGTTCTTC.

This clonotype was recorded many times. The chain carries TRBV6-2 or TRBV6-3 and TRBJ2-3; D perhaps matches TRBD1 (8 bases). Germline V gene lookup returns CDR1 MNHEY and CDR2 SVGEGT. The CDR3 extends over 18 amino acids. Trimming took 6 bases from V and 2 from J, leaving 24 bases between them. CDR3 protein: CASRRQGTTGGLTDTQYF. The CDR3 nucleotides read TGTGCCAGCAGACGACAGGGGACAACGGGAGGCCTCACAGATACGCAGTATTTT.

This clonotype was detected many times. The chain is built from TRBV5-1 and TRBJ2-7, with TRBD2 identical over 15 bases. The germline gives CDR1 SGHRS, CDR2 YFSETQ. J gave up 0 bases and V 3 bases, and 4 bases lay outside the gene matches. This CDR3 spans 17 amino acids. The CDR3 nucleotides are TGCGCCAGCAGCTCCCGGACTAGCGGGGGGGTCTCCTACGAGCAGTACTTC. Translation gives CASSSRTSGGVSYEQYF.

This clonotype has only one observation. A much larger clone differs from this one at a single base, so this may be a read error. J is TRBJ1-5 and V is TRBV6-5; possibly TRBD1 for D (5 bases). The CDR3 has 15 residues. CDR1 is MNHEY and CDR2 is SVGAGI in the germline V gene. The CDR3 loop reads CASSPQWGRAQPLHF. As DNA, the CDR3 is TGTGCCAGCAGTCCACAGTGGGGGAGGGCTCAGCCCCTGCATTTT.

This clonotype was found many times. This chain joins TRBV5-4 and TRBJ2-1; D is unclear. Germline lookup yields CDR1 SGHNT and CDR2 YYREEE (reference sequence). The CDR3 totals 11 residues. V was cut by 3 bases and J by 7 bases, with 5 bases left in between. Written as DNA, the CDR3 is TGTGCCAGCAGCTGGTCGAATGAGCAGTTCTTC. It specifies CASSWSNEQFF.

This clonotype was seen ten or more times. The chain recombines TRBV20-1 with TRBJ2-1; 7 nucleotides agree with TRBD1. CDR1 and CDR2 (germline): DFQATT, SNEGSKA (reference sequence). The CDR3 length is 13 residues. J gave up 6 bases and V 4 bases, and 6 bases lay outside the gene matches. The CDR3 sequence is CSATGQTGNEQFF. CDR3 in DNA: TGCAGTGCTACGGGACAGACAGGCAATGAGCAGTTCTTC.

This clonotype was recorded many times. The rearrangement joins TRBV6-2 or TRBV6-3 to TRBJ1-1; D gene ambiguous. V lost 7 bases and J 5 bases, leaving 8 bases between the germline ends. Germline V gives CDR1 MNHEY, CDR2 SVGEGT. This CDR3 is 11 amino acids long. In DNA form, the CDR3 reads TGTGCCAGCATAGCGGGGACTGAAGCTTTCTTT. Amino acids: CASIAGTEAFF.

This clonotype showed up many times. The DNA of the CDR3 is TGCAGTGCTAGACATGACCGGGACAGGCTCTATGGCTACACCTTC. Residues: CSARHDRDRLYGYTF. This chain links TRBV20-1 with TRBJ1-2; the match to TRBD1 covers 8 bases. The germline V gene has CDR1 DFQATT and CDR2 SNEGSKA (reference sequence). The CDR3 extends over 15 amino acids. J was trimmed by 4 bases and V by 2 bases; bases with no gene match: 9.

Many counts were recorded for this clonotype. This chain links TRBV10-3 with TRBJ2-4; the D is unclear. CDR1 and CDR2 from the germline V gene are ENHRY and SYGVKD. This CDR3 comprises 14 residues. Trimming shortened V by 3 bases and J by 5 bases, and 11 bases separated the two germline ends. Here the CDR3 reads CAISERVGQNIQYF. DNA for the CDR3: TGTGCCATCAGTGAAAGGGTGGGCCAAAACATTCAGTACTTC.

This clonotype was seen repeatedly, ten times or more. The chain carries TRBV4-3 and TRBJ1-3; D might be TRBD1 (6 bases). This CDR3 has 18 residues. The V end was cut by 1 base, the J end by 0 bases, with 16 bases between. Germline V gene data show CDR1 as LGHNA and CDR2 as YSLEER. The CDR3 DNA reads TGCGCCAGCAGCCAAGGGGGGCGCGGACAGAGCTCTGGAAACACCATATATTTT. Protein product: CASSQGGRGQSSGNTIYF.

This clonotype occurred many times. The gene calls are TRBV28 and TRBJ1-5; unclear D gene. CDR1 is MDHEN and CDR2 is SYDVKM in the germline V gene. The CDR3 runs to 16 residues. V lost 6 bases, J lost 6 bases, and 21 bases lay in between. This CDR3 is CASRRTTTISGQPQHF. The CDR3, as DNA: TGTGCCAGCAGGAGAACAACAACAATTTCGGGTCAGCCCCAGCATTTT.

In its sample, this clonotype was seen many times. J is TRBJ1-5 and V is TRBV7-2; 8 nucleotides match TRBD1. The CDR3 length is 15 residues. The V gene end was trimmed by 5 bases and the J gene end by 6 bases; junction bases not matched to a gene: 9. The germline V gene has CDR1 SGHTA and CDR2 FQGNSA. In DNA, the CDR3 is TGTGCCAGCAGCAGCACCTCAGGGGGCGTTCAGCCCCAGCATTTT. Protein: CASSSTSGGVQPQHF.

This clonotype was recorded many times. This sequence joins TRBV6-5 and TRBJ1-2; the match to TRBD1 covers 11 bases. This CDR3 has 18 amino acids. V was pared by 0 bases and J by 3 bases, with 9 bases of the junction left unmatched. Germline CDR1 MNHEY, CDR2 SVGAGI. The CDR3 reads CASSYSRRGQGVYYGYTF. In nucleotides, the CDR3 is TGTGCCAGCAGTTACTCGAGAAGGGGACAGGGGGTCTACTATGGCTACACCTTC.

Many counts were recorded for this clonotype. The rearrangement joins TRBV5-1 to TRBJ1-2, with a tentative D call TRBD1 (5 bases). Trimming removed 4 bases from V and 4 bases from J, with 8 bases in between. This CDR3 contains 12 residues. Germline assignment: CDR1 SGHRS and CDR2 YFSETQ. CDR3 sequence reads: CASSEGLYGYTF. CDR3 in DNA: TGCGCCAGCAGCGAGGGGCTCTATGGCTACACCTTC.

This clonotype was recorded a few times. The chain recombines TRBV12-3 or TRBV12-4 with TRBJ1-1; the D gene is possibly TRBD1 (6 bases). V dropped 5 bases and J dropped 7 bases, with 14 bases sitting between them. The length of the CDR3 is 13 residues. The CDR3 DNA is TGTGCCAGCAGTCAACAGGGTGTGGGTGAAGCTTTCTTT. It specifies CASSQQGVGEAFF.